The 9 T cell receptor beta chains in this list originate from one sample, sequenced in a study of PD-1 blockade in classical Hodgkin lymphoma. The assay was immunoSEQ multiplex PCR, and TCRdb's table has in-frame clones only and misses some. The table lists some 93,000 clones, more than 80% of them singletons. The time point was: cycle 4 day 1 (C4D1), after about 6 weeks of nivolumab. All trial patients relapsed after autologous stem cell transplantation. Here the sequenced sample was peripheral blood mononuclear cells (PBMCs), taken before the fourth cycle of nivolumab. All receptors derive from a human donor with classical Hodgkin lymphoma.

The chain combines TRBV15 with TRBJ2-7; maybe TRBD2 (5 bases). Trimming shortened V by 1 base and J by 2 bases, and 12 bases separated the two germline ends. Germline V gives CDR1 LNHNV, CDR2 YYDKDF (reference sequence). The CDR3 spans 15 residues. The CDR3 region is CATSRGVSGTYEQYF. DNA for the CDR3: TGTGCCACCAGCAGAGGCGTCTCGGGGACCTACGAGCAGTACTTC.

CDR3 amino acids: CASSSRGRPDTQYF. The CDR3 DNA reads TGTGCCAGCAGTTCCCGCGGGCGTCCGGATACGCAGTATTTT. The V call is TRBV27, the J call TRBJ2-3, with D possibly TRBD2 on 5 matching bases. Per germline, CDR1 MNHEY and CDR2 SMNVEV (reference sequence). This CDR3 region has 14 residues. The germline V and J ends were trimmed by 4 bases and 6 bases, with 14 bases remaining between them.

The V and J genes are TRBV29-1 and TRBJ2-7; 9 bases map to TRBD2. CDR1 is SQVTM, CDR2 ANQGSEA, per germline. J was trimmed by 3 bases and V by 1 base; bases with no gene match: 1. The CDR3 consists of 13 residues. CDR3 DNA: TGCAGCGTTGAAGTGCGGGAGGGCTACGAGCAGTACTTC. Its translation: CSVEVREGYEQYF.

The chain employs TRBV5-1 and TRBJ1-2, with 7 bases matching TRBD1. Trimming cost V 6 bases and J 3 bases; bases outside gene matches: 8. Germline CDR1 SGHRS, CDR2 YFSETQ. The CDR3 sequence is 14 residues long. The chain's CDR3 is CASTLGQGDYGYTF. CDR3 DNA sequence: TGCGCCAGCACCCTTGGGCAGGGGGACTATGGCTACACCTTC.

This sequence joins TRBV30 and TRBJ2-5; D remains unclear. CDR1 is GTSNPN and CDR2 is SVGIG in the germline V gene (reference sequence). V lost 0 bases and J 7 bases, leaving 9 bases between the germline ends. This CDR3 contains 12 residues. CDR3 sequence reads: CAWSVGIGTQYF. CDR3 nucleotides: TGTGCCTGGAGTGTTGGCATTGGGACCCAGTACTTC.

This rearrangement joins TRBV7-3 to TRBJ2-2; D not resolved. The germline CDR1 and CDR2 sequences are SGHTA and FQGTGA. The CDR3 extends over 13 amino acids. Between the trimmed V and J ends, which lost 3 bases and 4 bases, there was a span of 6 bases. The CDR3 here is CASSFPGTGELFF. The CDR3 coding sequence is TGTGCCAGCAGCTTTCCTGGCACCGGGGAGCTGTTTTTT.

The gene calls are TRBV5-1 and TRBJ1-2; D is unresolved. CDR1 is SGHRS, CDR2 YFSETQ, per germline. This CDR3 spans 16 amino acids. V dropped 1 base and J dropped 4 bases, with 17 bases sitting between them. For the CDR3, the DNA is TGCGCCAGCAGCTTGCCCCCGGGCCTCTCTTCCTATGGCTACACCTTC. Translation gives CASSLPPGLSSYGYTF.

J is TRBJ2-5 and V is TRBV2, with unresolved D. The CDR3 is made up of 13 amino acids. Germline loops: CDR1 SNHLY, CDR2 FYNNEI. V lost 4 bases and J lost 4, with 10 bases in between. The CDR3 reads CASSVRHVETQYF. CDR3 DNA: TGTGCCAGCAGTGTTAGACACGTAGAGACCCAGTACTTC.

The chain is built from TRBV25-1 and TRBJ2-2; the match to TRBD2 covers 10 bases. The CDR3 is made up of 15 amino acids. Per germline, CDR1 MGHDK and CDR2 SYGVNS. Germline trimming cut 3 bases from V and 7 bases from J; bases unmatched to any gene: 5. CDR3 in amino acids: CASSDLAGEIGELFF. The CDR3, as DNA: TGTGCCAGCAGTGATCTAGCGGGGGAAATCGGGGAGCTGTTTTTT.